These 2 T cell receptor beta chains share one sample of origin, sequenced in a study of shared clonotypes between healthy human individuals. Profiling relied on immunoSEQ multiplex PCR, and the TCRdb table lists in-frame clones only, not all of them. The sample includes a few million clones, approximately 94% seen only once; the top ten take over 0.12%. The specimen was naive CD4+ T cells sorted from blood. Subset here: CD45RA+ positively selected. The receptors shown here come from a man between 18 and 35 years old in good health.

The chain recombines TRBV7-6 with TRBJ2-2; D not resolved. The V gene lost 1 base and the J gene lost 6 bases, with 15 bases spanning the gap. Germline assignment: CDR1 SGHVS and CDR2 FNYEAQ. The CDR3 sequence is 16 residues long. The CDR3 sequence is CASSLVEPGRAGELFF. CDR3 nucleotide sequence: TGTGCCAGCAGCTTAGTCGAACCTGGCCGCGCCGGGGAGCTGTTTTTT.

CDR3 bases: TGTGCCAGCAGTCGGGGAAACTATGGCTACACCTTC. Translated: CASSRGNYGYTF. This rearrangement joins TRBV11-1 to TRBJ1-2; no definite D call. Between the trimmed V and J ends, which lost 6 bases and 2 bases, there was a span of 7 bases. Per the germline V gene, CDR1 is SGHAT and CDR2 is FQDESV (reference sequence). The CDR3 has 12 residues.